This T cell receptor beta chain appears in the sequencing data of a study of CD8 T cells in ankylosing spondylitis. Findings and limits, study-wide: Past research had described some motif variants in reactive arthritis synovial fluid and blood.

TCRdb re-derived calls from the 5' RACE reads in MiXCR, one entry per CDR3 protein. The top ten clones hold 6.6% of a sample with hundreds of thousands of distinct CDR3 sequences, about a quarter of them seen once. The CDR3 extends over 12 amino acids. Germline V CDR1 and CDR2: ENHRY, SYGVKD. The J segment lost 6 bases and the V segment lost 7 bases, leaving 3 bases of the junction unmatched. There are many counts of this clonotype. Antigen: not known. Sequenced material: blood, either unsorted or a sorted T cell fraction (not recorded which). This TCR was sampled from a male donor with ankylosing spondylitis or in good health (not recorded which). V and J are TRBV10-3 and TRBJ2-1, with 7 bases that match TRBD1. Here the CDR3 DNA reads TGTGCCATCACTAACAGGGGCAATGAGCAGTTCTTC. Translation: CAITNRGNEQFF.